Presented here are 5 T cell receptor beta chains from one specimen sequenced in a study of blood T cell repertoires in COVID-19. Profiling relied on immunoSEQ multiplex PCR, and the TCRdb table lists in-frame clones only, not all of them. Of around 60,000 clones in the sample, approximately 88% were seen once. The specimen was peripheral blood. These receptors all stem from a man in his sixties with COVID-19, enrolled during active disease.

DNA of the CDR3: TGTGCCTGGGCCGTTTTGAACACTGAAGCTTTCTTT. This codes for CAWAVLNTEAFF. The rearrangement joins TRBV30 to TRBJ1-1; D gene ambiguous. Looked up from germline, CDR1 is GTSNPN and CDR2 is SVGIG (reference sequence). Trimming took off 5 bases at V and 0 bases at J, with 7 bases between the two ends. CDR3 length: 12 amino acids.

This clone was counted between two and nine times. This chain connects TRBV11-3 to TRBJ2-7, with 10 nucleotides matching TRBD1. With 5 bases clipped from V and 6 bases from J, the junction kept 7 bases outside the gene matches. The CDR3 has 14 amino acids. Germline V gene sequence: CDR1 SGHNT, CDR2 YENEEA. The CDR3 loop reads CASSVTGGLAEQYF. In DNA, the CDR3 is TGTGCCAGCAGCGTGACAGGGGGCCTAGCCGAGCAGTACTTC.

The chain employs TRBV19 and TRBJ2-3, with D uncertain. The germline gives CDR1 LNHDA, CDR2 SQIVND (reference sequence). Deletions cut 1 base from V and 0 bases from J, with 8 bases between. The CDR3 contains 15 residues. The CDR3 loop is CASSIAHSSTDTQYF. The CDR3 DNA is TGTGCCAGTAGTATAGCTCACAGTAGCACAGATACGCAGTATTTT.

The chain links TRBV15 to TRBJ2-7; D might be TRBD2 (7 bases). The germline V gene encodes CDR1 LNHNV and CDR2 YYDKDF (reference sequence). The CDR3 has 16 amino acids. V was clipped by 1 base and J by 6 bases, with 19 bases between them. This CDR3 reads CATSRGGGGRFGEQYF. The CDR3 nucleotides are TGTGCCACCAGCAGAGGTGGGGGGGGGCGGTTCGGCGAGCAGTACTTC.

The gene calls are TRBV18 and TRBJ1-6; perhaps TRBD1 as D (5 bases). The CDR3 contains 15 residues. CDR1 and CDR2 (germline): KGHSH, LQKENI. Trimming removed 6 bases at V and 0 bases at J, with 9 bases between. CDR3 amino acids: CASSQGSSYNSPLHF. The CDR3 DNA sequence: TGTGCCAGCTCCCAGGGCTCCTCCTATAATTCACCCCTCCACTTT.